This record concerns one T cell receptor (beta chain) sequence. Germline trimming cut 2 bases from V and 0 bases from J; bases unmatched to any gene: 10. The germline gives CDR1 SGHVS, CDR2 FQNEAQ. The CDR3 consists of 17 residues. TCRdb keeps only in-frame clones here, not all; method: immunoSEQ multiplex PCR. The sample shows about 180,000 clones, about 82% of them seen only once. These data belong to a study of blood T cell repertoires in COVID-19. About the research overall: Specimens from acute and convalescent COVID-19 originated in the United States, Italy and Spain.

The clonotype originates from a woman aged 25-40 years who had recovered from COVID-19. The J gene is TRBJ2-7, the V gene TRBV7-8; 7 nucleotides agree with TRBD2. What was sequenced was PBMCs or T cells enriched from blood (not recorded which). The CDR3 loop is CASSLLGLAEISYEQYF. Written as DNA, the CDR3 is TGTGCCAGCAGCTTATTGGGTCTAGCGGAGATCTCCTACGAGCAGTACTTC.